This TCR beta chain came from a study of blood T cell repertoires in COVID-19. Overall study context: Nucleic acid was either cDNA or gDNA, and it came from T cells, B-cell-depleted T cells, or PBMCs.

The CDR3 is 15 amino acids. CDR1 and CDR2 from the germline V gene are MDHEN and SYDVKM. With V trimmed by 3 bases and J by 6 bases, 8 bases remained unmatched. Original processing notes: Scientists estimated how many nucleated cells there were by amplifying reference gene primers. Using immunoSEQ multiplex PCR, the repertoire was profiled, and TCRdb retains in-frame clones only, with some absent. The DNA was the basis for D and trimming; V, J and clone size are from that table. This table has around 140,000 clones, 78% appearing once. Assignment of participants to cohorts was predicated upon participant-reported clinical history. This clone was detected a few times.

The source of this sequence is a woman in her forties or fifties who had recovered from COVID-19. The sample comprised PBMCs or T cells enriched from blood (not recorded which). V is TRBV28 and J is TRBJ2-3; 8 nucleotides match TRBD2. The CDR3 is CASSFLRGDMDTQYF. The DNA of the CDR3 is TGTGCCAGCAGTTTTTTGCGGGGGGATATGGATACGCAGTATTTT. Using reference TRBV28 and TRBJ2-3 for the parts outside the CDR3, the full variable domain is DVKVTQSSRYLVKRTGEKVFLECVQDMDHENMFWYRQDPGLGLRLIYFSYDVKMKEKGDIPEGYSVSREKKERFSLILESASTNQTSMYLCASSFLRGDMDTQYFGPGTRLTVL.